These 14 T cell receptor beta chains were sequenced from one sample in a study of vaccination effects on CD4 cells after COVID-19. Only in-frame clones appear in the TCRdb table, and some are missing; sequencing was by immunoSEQ multiplex PCR. Here the sample spans tens of thousands of clones, 65% to 80% being singletons. CD4+ T cells were isolated after 10 days of culture. Participants received two doses of either the BNT162b2 or mRNA-1273 vaccine. The antigens of these receptors remain unknown. The sequenced sample was CD4+ T cells from PBMCs cultured without peptide, obtained after COVID-19 vaccination. These receptors all stem from a human donor who received a COVID-19 vaccine.

This clone was observed a few times. The chain recombines TRBV5-1 with TRBJ2-3; the D gene is possibly TRBD2 (5 bases). The CDR3 runs 15 residues. Germline V CDR1 and CDR2: SGHRS, YFSETQ. V was pared by 4 bases and J by 1 base, with 13 bases between. CDR3 loop: CASSTDFTRTDTQYF. In DNA form, the CDR3 reads TGCGCCAGCAGCACGGACTTTACCCGCACAGATACGCAGTATTTT. Filled out from reference TRBV5-1 and TRBJ2-3, the complete variable domain reads KAGVTQTPRYLIKTRGQQVTLSCSPISGHRSVSWYQQTPGQGLQFLFEYFSETQRNKGNFPGRFSGRQFSNSRSEMNVSTLELGDSALYLCASSTDFTRTDTQYFGPGTRLTVL.

CDR3: CASSYDRSNQPQHF. Written as DNA, the CDR3 is TGTGCCAGCAGTTACGACAGGTCAAATCAGCCCCAGCATTTT. This sequence joins TRBV6-5 and TRBJ1-5; weak D call: TRBD1 (6 bases). The V and J ends lost 2 bases and 4 bases respectively, with 9 bases between them. Germline-derived CDR1 and CDR2 are MNHEY and SVGAGI. The CDR3 is 14 amino acids.

The chain combines TRBV6-5 with TRBJ1-5; D is uncertain. V gave up 7 bases and J gave up 0 bases, with 13 bases separating them. This CDR3 comprises 15 residues. Germline V gene data show CDR1 as MNHEY and CDR2 as SVGAGI. CDR3: CASIKEHYSNQPQHF. CDR3 sequence (DNA): TGTGCCAGCATTAAAGAACATTATAGCAATCAGCCCCAGCATTTT.

The CDR3 DNA sequence: TGTGCCAGCCGTATGAGGCTCGGGGAGCTGTTTTTT. It yields the protein CASRMRLGELFF. The chain combines TRBV3-1 (or the pseudogene TRBV3-2) with TRBJ2-2, with D hard to call. CDR3 size: 12 residues. Trimming took off 8 bases at V and 7 bases at J, with 11 bases between the two ends. Looked up from germline, CDR1 is LGHDT and CDR2 is YNNKEL (reference sequence).

This clone was found once. The chain employs TRBV7-8 and TRBJ2-2, with a weak D call TRBD1 (6 bases). The V gene's germline CDR1 is SGHVS and CDR2 FQNEAQ. V lost 4 bases to trimming and J lost 4 bases, with 16 bases between them. This CDR3 is built from 16 residues. The CDR3 here is CASSWLWGQGTGELFF. The CDR3, as DNA: TGTGCCAGCAGCTGGCTCTGGGGGCAGGGCACCGGGGAGCTGTTTTTT.

DNA of the CDR3: TGTGCCAGCACTGCAGTATTAGGCGCCTACAATGAGCAGTTCTTC. Its translation: CASTAVLGAYNEQFF. This sequence joins TRBV6-5 and TRBJ2-1; D remains ambiguous. The CDR3 runs to 15 residues. Germline V CDR1 and CDR2: MNHEY, SVGAGI. V was pared by 7 bases and J by 2 bases, with 15 bases between.

The chain carries TRBV2 and TRBJ1-2, with D hard to call. Germline CDR1 SNHLY, CDR2 FYNNEI. The V end lost 4 bases, the J end lost 4 bases, and 10 bases lay between the germline ends. CDR3 length: 13 residues. The CDR3 loop reads CASSGALFYGYTF. The DNA for the CDR3 is TGTGCCAGCAGTGGGGCCCTCTTCTATGGCTACACCTTC.

This chain's CDR3 is CASIIKPGPAQVYTQYF. CDR3 in DNA: TGTGCCAGCATTATAAAACCGGGACCGGCCCAAGTTTATACGCAGTATTTT. This chain links TRBV2 with TRBJ2-3; D may match TRBD1 or TRBD2 (5 bases each). Germline V lookup: CDR1 SNHLY, CDR2 FYNNEI. Trimming took 7 bases from V and 7 from J, leaving 27 bases between them. The CDR3 has 17 residues.

This clone was observed a handful of times. V and J are TRBV5-6 and TRBJ1-2; 11 bases agree with TRBD1. Germline CDR1 is SGHDT and CDR2 is YYEEEE. The ends lost 4 bases at V and 8 bases at J; junction bases unmatched: 10. CDR3 length equals 15 residues. CDR3 protein: CASSGRGQGGGGYTF. The CDR3 nucleotides are TGTGCCAGCAGCGGACGGGGACAGGGGGGCGGAGGCTACACCTTC.

The chain joins TRBV11-2 to TRBJ1-1, with D possibly TRBD1 on 6 matching bases. The V end was cut by 6 bases, the J end by 1 base, with 21 bases between. Germline-derived CDR1 and CDR2 are SGHAT and FQNNGV. The CDR3 runs 17 residues. CDR3 sequence reads: CASSPSGGWGWNTEAFF. Written as DNA, the CDR3 is TGTGCCAGCAGTCCCTCGGGGGGCTGGGGTTGGAACACTGAAGCTTTCTTT.

The chain links TRBV5-1 to TRBJ2-5, with 10 nucleotides matching TRBD2. There are 15 residues in the CDR3. The germline V gene has CDR1 SGHRS and CDR2 YFSETQ. J lost 1 base, V lost 6 bases, and 6 bases had no gene match. The CDR3 DNA reads TGCGCCAGCACCCCTAGCGGGGGCCCCCAAGAGACCCAGTACTTC. Its translation is CASTPSGGPQETQYF.

V is TRBV5-1 and J is TRBJ1-3, with a possible D match to TRBD1 (6 bases). Germline CDR1 SGHRS, CDR2 YFSETQ. Trimming cost V 3 bases and J 0 bases, with 13 bases left between them. This CDR3 contains 16 residues. The CDR3 loop is CASSSQGPHSGNTIYF. In DNA form, the CDR3 reads TGCGCCAGCAGCTCCCAGGGGCCCCACTCTGGAAACACCATATATTTT.

The chain has TRBV6-4 and TRBJ2-1; TRBD2 matches 12 bases. The CDR3 covers 15 residues. The germline CDR1 and CDR2 sequences are MRHNA and SNTAGT. Trimming at V came to 3 bases and at J to 8 bases, leaving 5 bases not matched to a gene. The DNA of the CDR3 is TGTGCCAGCAGTGAACTGACTAGCGGGAGACATGAGCAGTTCTTC. Translation: CASSELTSGRHEQFF.

V and J are TRBV11-1 and TRBJ2-4; D may be TRBD2 (6 bases). CDR1 SGHAT and CDR2 FQDESV come from the germline V gene (reference sequence). The CDR3 is 15 amino acids. Trimming shortened V by 3 bases and J by 2 bases, and 11 bases separated the two germline ends. The DNA for the CDR3 is TGTGCCAGCAGCTTCGTCGGGGGAACCAAAAACATTCAGTACTTC. As protein: CASSFVGGTKNIQYF. The whole variable domain, remainder taken from reference TRBV11-1 and TRBJ2-4, is EAEVAQSPRYKITEKSQAVAFWCDPISGHATLYWYRQILGQGPELLVQFQDESVVDDSQLPKDRFSAERLKGVDSTLKIQPAELGDSAMYLCASSFVGGTKNIQYFGAGTRLSVL.